This entry features one T cell receptor (beta chain) sequence. CDR1 is SQVTM, CDR2 ANQGSEA, per germline. The CDR3 is made up of 12 amino acids. V was trimmed by 6 bases and J by 3 bases, leaving 11 bases between them. Amplification targeted TCR beta CDR3 regions from RNA transcripts. The primer set for the first-round RT-PCR of the TCR CDR3 was HTBI. TCRdb reprocessed the multiplex PCR reads via MiXCR and lists one record per CDR3 protein. The table shows some 560,000 distinct CDR3 sequences, with 15% to 18% occurring only once. PBMCs were obtained from under 13 ml fresh peripheral blood. This sample is part of a study of T cells in Graves' hyperthyroidism and ophthalmopathy. Study overall: Upon initial diagnosis and before any treatment, peripheral blood was collected.

The chain recombines TRBV29-1 with TRBJ1-2, with D tentatively TRBD1 (5 bases). Sequenced: blood. The source of this sequence is a woman younger than 45 with Graves' hyperthyroidism. Here the CDR3 reads CSVPRGDYGYTF. For the CDR3, the DNA is TGCAGCGTGCCAAGGGGTGACTATGGCTACACCTTC.